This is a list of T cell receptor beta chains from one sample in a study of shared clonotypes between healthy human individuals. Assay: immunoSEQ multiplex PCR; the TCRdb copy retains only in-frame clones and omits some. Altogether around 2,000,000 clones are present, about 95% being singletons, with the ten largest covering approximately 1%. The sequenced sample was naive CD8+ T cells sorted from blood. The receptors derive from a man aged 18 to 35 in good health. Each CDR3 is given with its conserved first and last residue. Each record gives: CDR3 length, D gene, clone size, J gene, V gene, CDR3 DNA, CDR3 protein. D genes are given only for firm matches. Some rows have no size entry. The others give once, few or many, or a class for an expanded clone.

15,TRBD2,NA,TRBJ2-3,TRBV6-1,TGTGCCAGCAGTGAACAGCGGGGGGCGTTAGATACGCAGTATTTT,CASSEQRGALDTQYF
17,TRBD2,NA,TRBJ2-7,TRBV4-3,TGCGCCAGCAGCCAAGATCGGCCAATTGGGAGGGGATACGAGCAGTACTTC,CASSQDRPIGRGYEQYF
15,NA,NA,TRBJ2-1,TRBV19,TGTGCCAGTAGTATACTAAGCGAGGGCTACAATGAGCAGTTCTTC,CASSILSEGYNEQFF
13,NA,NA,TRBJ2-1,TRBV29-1,TGCAGCGTTGAAGATCCCCCTAATAATGAGCAGTTCTTC,CSVEDPPNNEQFF
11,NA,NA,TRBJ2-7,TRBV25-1,TGTGCCAGCAGTGAATACCCGGAGCAGTACTTC,CASSEYPEQYF
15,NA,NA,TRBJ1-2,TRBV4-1,TGCGCCAGCAGCCAAGATCGGGCGGTTACTTATGGCTACACCTTC,CASSQDRAVTYGYTF
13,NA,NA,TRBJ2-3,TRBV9,TGTGCCAGCAGCGTATTAGACACAGATACGCAGTATTTT,CASSVLDTDTQYF
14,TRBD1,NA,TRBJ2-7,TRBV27,TGTGCCAGCAGTTTACTTGGGACAGACTACGAGCAGTACTTC,CASSLLGTDYEQYF
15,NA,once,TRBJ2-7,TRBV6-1,TGTGCCAGCAGTTGGGACTTCGTTAGCTCCTACGAGCAGTACTTC,CASSWDFVSSYEQYF
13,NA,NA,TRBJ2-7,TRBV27,TGTGCCAGCAGTTTAGGCACCTCCTACGAGCAGTACTTC,CASSLGTSYEQYF